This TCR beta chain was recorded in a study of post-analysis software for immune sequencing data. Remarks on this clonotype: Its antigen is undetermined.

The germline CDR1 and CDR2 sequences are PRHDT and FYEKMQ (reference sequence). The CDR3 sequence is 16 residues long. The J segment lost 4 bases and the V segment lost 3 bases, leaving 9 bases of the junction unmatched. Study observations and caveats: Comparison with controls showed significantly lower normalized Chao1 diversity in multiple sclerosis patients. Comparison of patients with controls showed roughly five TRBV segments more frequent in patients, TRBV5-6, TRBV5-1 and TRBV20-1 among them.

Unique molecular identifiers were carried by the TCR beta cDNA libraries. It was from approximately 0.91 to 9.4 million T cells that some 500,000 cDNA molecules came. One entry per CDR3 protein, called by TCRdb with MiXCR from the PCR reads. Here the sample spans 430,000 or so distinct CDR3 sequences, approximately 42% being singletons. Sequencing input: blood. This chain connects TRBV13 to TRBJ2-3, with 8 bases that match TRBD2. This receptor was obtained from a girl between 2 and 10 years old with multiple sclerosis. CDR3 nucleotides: TGTGCCAGCAGCTTGGGTTTAGCGGGATATGCAGATACGCAGTATTTT. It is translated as CASSLGLAGYADTQYF. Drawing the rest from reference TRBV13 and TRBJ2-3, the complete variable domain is AAGVIQSPRHLIKEKRETATLKCYPIPRHDTVYWYQQGPGQDPQFLISFYEKMQSDKGSIPDRFSAQQFSDYHSELNMSSLELGDSALYFCASSLGLAGYADTQYFGPGTRLTVL.